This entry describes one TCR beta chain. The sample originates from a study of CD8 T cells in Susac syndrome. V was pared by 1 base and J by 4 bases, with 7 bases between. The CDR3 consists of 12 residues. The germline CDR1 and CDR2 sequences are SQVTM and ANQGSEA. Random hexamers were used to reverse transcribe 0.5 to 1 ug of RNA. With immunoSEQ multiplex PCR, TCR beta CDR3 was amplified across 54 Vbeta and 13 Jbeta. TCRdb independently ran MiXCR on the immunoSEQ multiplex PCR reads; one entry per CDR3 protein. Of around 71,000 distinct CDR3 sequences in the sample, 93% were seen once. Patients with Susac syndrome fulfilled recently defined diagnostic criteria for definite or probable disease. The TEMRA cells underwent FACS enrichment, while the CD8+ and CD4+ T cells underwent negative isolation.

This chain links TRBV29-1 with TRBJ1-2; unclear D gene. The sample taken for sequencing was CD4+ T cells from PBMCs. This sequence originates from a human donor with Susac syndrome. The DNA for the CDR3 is TGCAGCGTTGAAGGCCAGATCTATGGCTACACCTTC. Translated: CSVEGQIYGYTF.